This T cell receptor beta chain was captured in a study of blood T cell repertoires in COVID-19. In the study overall: The study drew acute and convalescent COVID-19 samples from the United States, Italy and Spain. Sample material is recorded as cDNA or gDNA derived from T cells, B-cell-depleted T cells, or PBMCs.

This clone was seen only once. Trimming pared 1 base from V and 4 bases from J, leaving 13 bases between. The CDR3 extends over 15 amino acids. CDR1 MNHNS and CDR2 SASEGT come from the germline V gene. In the source study's methods: Reference gene primer amplification yielded estimated nucleated cell counts. Only in-frame clones appear in the TCRdb table, and some are missing; sequencing was by immunoSEQ multiplex PCR. V and J calls and clone size are as listed in that table; D and trimming were resolved from the DNA. Altogether under 60,000 clones are present, 75% to 90% being singletons, with the ten largest covering about 5.8%.

The sample consisted of peripheral blood. This TCR was recovered from a human donor in a cohort sampled during active COVID-19. The rearrangement links TRBV6-1 to TRBJ1-2; D ambiguous. CDR3 loop: CASSEGLSTVYGYTF. The CDR3 DNA reads as TGTGCCAGCAGTGAAGGGCTTAGTACAGTCTATGGCTACACCTTC.